This entry lists 17 T cell receptor beta chains sequenced from one sample in a study of CD8 T cells in Susac syndrome. RNA, at about 0.5 to 1 ug, was reverse transcribed with random hexamers. MiXCR, applied by TCRdb to the immunoSEQ multiplex PCR reads, yields one record per CDR3 protein. The sample includes under 200,000 distinct CDR3 sequences, approximately 96% of them seen just once. The sequencing sample was made of CD4+ T cells from PBMCs. These receptors all come from a human donor with Susac syndrome.

This chain connects TRBV7-9 to TRBJ1-2; the D gene is possibly TRBD1 (5 bases). CDR1 SEHNR and CDR2 FQNEAQ come from the germline V gene (reference sequence). This CDR3 has 13 residues. V lost 8 bases and J 2 bases, leaving 12 bases between the germline ends. DNA of the CDR3: TGTGCCAGCCAGCGAGGGGAAAACTATGGCTACACCTTC. Amino acids: CASQRGENYGYTF.

V is TRBV7-9 and J is TRBJ1-2; 7 nucleotides align to TRBD1. This CDR3 is built from 15 residues. V was clipped by 5 bases and J by 3 bases; unmatched bases: 9. Germline values: CDR1 SEHNR, CDR2 FQNEAQ (reference sequence). The CDR3 coding sequence is TGTGCCAGCAGCACGCCGGGACAGAACTACTATGGCTACACCTTC. Encoded protein: CASSTPGQNYYGYTF. The full variable domain, rest sourced from reference TRBV7-9 and TRBJ1-2, is DTGVSQNPRHKITKRGQNVTFRCDPISEHNRLYWYRQTLGQGPEFLTYFQNEAQLEKSRLLSDRFSAERPKGSFSTLEIQRTEQGDSAMYLCASSTPGQNYYGYTFGSGTRLTVV.

In its sample, this clonotype was seen once. Its ends do not fully match the called genes, so a read error is possible. The chain uses TRBV23-1 and TRBJ2-1; D might be TRBD2 (7 bases). TRBV23-1 is given ORF status, its function remaining uncertain. This CDR3 spans 14 amino acids. As DNA, the CDR3 is TGCGCCAGCAGTCAGAGGGGGGGTTTTTCCTCGCGGGTCTTC. Translating gives CASSQRGGFSSRVF.

This chain uses TRBV24-1 with TRBJ2-3, with 7 positions matching TRBD1. Germline lookup yields CDR1 KGHDR and CDR2 SFDVKD. CDR3 size: 19 residues. J was trimmed by 4 bases and V by 3 bases; bases with no gene match: 18. The DNA for the CDR3 is TGTGCCACCAGTGATCCCCGGTACAGGGGTTCTAGGGGCGCAGATACGCAGTATTTT. Translation gives CATSDPRYRGSRGADTQYF.

V is TRBV29-1 and J is TRBJ2-1, with D perhaps TRBD1 (5 bases). V gave up 0 bases and J gave up 9 bases, with 15 bases separating them. CDR1 and CDR2 from the germline V gene are SQVTM and ANQGSEA. CDR3 length equals 14 residues. The CDR3 DNA reads as TGCAGCGTTGAAGATCAGGCAGGGTTCAGTGAGCAGTTCTTC. This encodes CSVEDQAGFSEQFF.

The J gene is TRBJ2-5, the V gene TRBV6-2 or TRBV6-3; possible D gene TRBD2, 5 bases. The CDR3 runs 16 residues. Germline V lookup: CDR1 MNHEY, CDR2 SVGEGT. V was pared by 0 bases and J by 2 bases, with 13 bases between. The CDR3 DNA follows: TGTGCCAGCAGTTACTCAGCCGGGGTCGGGCAAGAGACCCAGTACTTC. Protein product: CASSYSAGVGQETQYF.

This chain uses TRBV27 with TRBJ1-6; 7 bases align to TRBD1. V dropped 5 bases and J dropped 5; count of bases not matched to a gene: 6. Germline lookup yields CDR1 MNHEY and CDR2 SMNVEV (reference sequence). This CDR3 has 15 amino acids. CDR3 sequence: CASSPRQGNNSPLHF. In nucleotides, the CDR3 is TGTGCCAGCAGTCCCCGACAGGGAAATAATTCACCCCTCCACTTT.

The CDR3 bases are TGTGCCAGCAGCTGGGACTCCCGCACAGATACGCAGTATTTT. It is translated as CASSWDSRTDTQYF. This chain links TRBV13 with TRBJ2-3; the D gene is possibly TRBD2 (6 bases). Germline V gene data show CDR1 as PRHDT and CDR2 as FYEKMQ (reference sequence). Trimming left V 4 bases short and J 1 base short, with 9 bases between. The CDR3 length is 14 residues.

The chain carries TRBV30 and TRBJ1-2; tentatively, D is TRBD1 (5 bases). The CDR3 loop spans 14 amino acids. V lost 1 base and J lost 4, with 13 bases in between. Looked up from germline, CDR1 is GTSNPN and CDR2 is SVGIG (reference sequence). The chain's CDR3 is CAWSARRGTYGYTF. The CDR3 DNA follows: TGTGCCTGGAGTGCTAGACGGGGGACCTATGGCTACACCTTC. The whole variable domain, remainder taken from reference TRBV30 and TRBJ1-2, is SQTIHQWPATLVQPVGSPLSLECTVEGTSNPNLYWYRQAAGRGLQLLFYSVGIGQISSEVPQNLSASRPQDRQFILSSKKLLLSDSGFYLCAWSARRGTYGYTFGSGTRLTVV.

The rearrangement uses TRBV23-1 and TRBJ1-5; no reliable D call. TRBV23-1 is sorted into the ORF group, with uncertain function. V dropped 7 bases and J dropped 5 bases, with 3 bases sitting between them. This CDR3 has 10 amino acids. CDR3 sequence: CASMDQPQHF. The CDR3 DNA reads as TGCGCCAGCATGGATCAGCCCCAGCATTTT.

The V call is TRBV2, the J call TRBJ2-7, with D perhaps assigned TRBD1 or TRBD2 (5 bases each). Trimming pared 5 bases from V and 0 bases from J, leaving 14 bases between. Per the germline V gene, CDR1 is SNHLY and CDR2 is FYNNEI. This CDR3 comprises 15 residues. For the CDR3, the DNA is TGTGCCAGCAGTACGAACGGGGCGTCCTCCTACGAGCAGTACTTC. It is translated as CASSTNGASSYEQYF. The variable domain in full, with the rest retrieved from reference TRBV2 and TRBJ2-7, is EPEVTQTPSHQVTQMGQEVILRCVPISNHLYFYWYRQILGQKVEFLVSFYNNEISEKSEIFDDQFSVERPDGSNFTLKIRSTKLEDSAMYFCASSTNGASSYEQYFGPGTRLTVT.

The V and J genes are TRBV28 and TRBJ2-4, with 10 bases matching TRBD1. After removal of 0 bases from V and 8 bases from J, the junction contained 4 bases not matched to a gene. The CDR3 runs 15 residues. The germline CDR1 and CDR2 sequences are MDHEN and SYDVKM. CDR3 bases: TGTGCCAGCAGTTTATGGACAGGGGGCCAAGACATTCAGTACTTC. It translates to CASSLWTGGQDIQYF. The complete variable domain, with remaining parts taken from reference TRBV28 and TRBJ2-4, reads DVKVTQSSRYLVKRTGEKVFLECVQDMDHENMFWYRQDPGLGLRLIYFSYDVKMKEKGDIPEGYSVSREKKERFSLILESASTNQTSMYLCASSLWTGGQDIQYFGAGTRLSVL.

This chain connects TRBV30 to TRBJ2-7; D possibly corresponds to TRBD1 (6 bases). The CDR3 loop spans 15 amino acids. V was cut by 3 bases and J by 1 base, with 16 bases left in between. CDR1 is GTSNPN, CDR2 SVGIG, per germline (reference sequence). CDR3 bases: TGTGCCTGGAGCAAAGGGGGTCGGGGTTCCTACGAGCAGTACTTC. It encodes CAWSKGGRGSYEQYF.

The chain uses TRBV6-5 and TRBJ2-1; D gene ambiguous. The CDR3 extends over 16 amino acids. The V and J ends lost 2 bases and 0 bases respectively, with 11 bases between them. Germline loops: CDR1 MNHEY, CDR2 SVGAGI. CDR3 amino acids: CASSYRRQSSYNEQFF. For the CDR3, the DNA is TGTGCCAGCAGTTACAGACGGCAGAGCTCCTACAATGAGCAGTTCTTC.

This rearrangement joins TRBV5-4 to TRBJ1-1; 7 positions match TRBD1. Germline lookup yields CDR1 SGHNT and CDR2 YYREEE (reference sequence). CDR3 length: 15 residues. V was clipped by 5 bases and J by 1 base; unmatched bases: 8. The CDR3 here is CASSLATGRNTEAFF. The CDR3 region has the DNA TGTGCCAGCAGTCTGGCGACAGGGAGGAACACTGAAGCTTTCTTT.

The J gene is TRBJ1-2, the V gene TRBV12-3 or TRBV12-4; D call uncertain. V lost 1 base to trimming and J lost 8 bases, with 14 bases between them. The CDR3 is 14 residues long. CDR3: CASSLGSPAWGYTF. CDR3 coding DNA: TGTGCCAGCAGTTTAGGATCCCCAGCGTGGGGCTACACCTTC.

J is TRBJ2-5 and V is TRBV15; the D is unclear. CDR3 length: 15 amino acids. CDR1 is LNHNV and CDR2 is YYDKDF in the germline V gene (reference sequence). The V end lost 7 bases, the J end lost 0 bases, and 15 bases lay between the germline ends. CDR3 sequence reads: CATNSRQPYQETQYF. Here the CDR3 DNA reads TGTGCCACCAACAGTCGCCAGCCGTACCAAGAGACCCAGTACTTC.